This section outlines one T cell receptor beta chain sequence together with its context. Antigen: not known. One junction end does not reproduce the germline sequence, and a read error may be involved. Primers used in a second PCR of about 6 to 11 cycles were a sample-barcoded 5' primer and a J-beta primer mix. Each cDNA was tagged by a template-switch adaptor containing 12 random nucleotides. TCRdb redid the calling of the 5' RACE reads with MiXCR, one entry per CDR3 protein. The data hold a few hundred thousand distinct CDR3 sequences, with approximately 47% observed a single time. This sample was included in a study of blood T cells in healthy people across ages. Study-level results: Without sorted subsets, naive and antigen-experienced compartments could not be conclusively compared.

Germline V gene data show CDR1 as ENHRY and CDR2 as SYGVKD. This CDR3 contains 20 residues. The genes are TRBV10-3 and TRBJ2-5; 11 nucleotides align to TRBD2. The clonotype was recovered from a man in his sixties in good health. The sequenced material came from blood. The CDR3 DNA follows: TGTGCCGTCAGTGAGAAACAAGATGGGACTAGCGGACAAGTCCAAGAGACCCAGTACTTC. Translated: CAVSEKQDGTSGQVQETQYF.